These 2 T cell receptor beta chains were sequenced from one sample in a study of shared clonotypes between healthy human individuals. This table comes from immunoSEQ multiplex PCR, and its TCRdb copy is limited to in-frame clones, with some not included. The data show 980,000 or so clones, with around 80% seen just once and over 1.3% held by the top ten. Sequencing was carried out using memory CD4+ T cells sorted from blood. Subset denoted: CD45RA-negative fraction. The receptors were sampled from a young man in good health.

The chain joins TRBV4-3 to TRBJ2-3, with D tentatively TRBD2 (5 bases). This CDR3 has 17 residues. In germline, CDR1 is LGHNA, CDR2 YSLEER. Trimming took off 0 bases at V and 1 base at J, with 14 bases between the two ends. The CDR3 here is CASSQDPDVGGTDTQYF. The CDR3 nucleotides read TGCGCCAGCAGCCAAGACCCCGACGTCGGGGGCACAGATACGCAGTATTTT.

The chain combines TRBV5-1 with TRBJ2-3; 9 bases are shared with TRBD2. The germline V gene has CDR1 SGHRS and CDR2 YFSETQ. V lost 4 bases and J lost 1; bases outside the gene matches: 4. CDR3 length equals 15 residues. This chain's CDR3 is CASSRSGGRTDTQYF. The CDR3 region has the DNA TGCGCCAGCAGCCGGAGCGGGGGGCGCACAGATACGCAGTATTTT.